The 23 T cell receptor beta chains listed next were all sequenced from one sample in a study of CD8 T cells in Susac syndrome. RNA was extracted with the RNeasy kit, and a quantity of roughly 0.5 to 1 ug was reverse transcribed using random hexamers. TCRdb re-called the immunoSEQ multiplex PCR reads with MiXCR, one entry per CDR3 protein. Among some 150,000 distinct CDR3 sequences listed, approximately 96% were seen once. Specimen: CD4+ T cells from PBMCs. These receptors were taken from a human donor with Susac syndrome.

The V gene is TRBV20-1, the J gene TRBJ1-2; unclear D gene. The germline V gene encodes CDR1 DFQATT and CDR2 SNEGSKA (reference sequence). Trimming took off 3 bases at V and 2 bases at J, with 10 bases between the two ends. The length of the CDR3 is 13 residues. CDR3 sequence: CSASGEGNYGYTF. The CDR3 nucleotides are TGCAGTGCTAGCGGGGAGGGCAACTATGGCTACACCTTC.

The CDR3 DNA is TGTGCCAGCAGCCCAGGGGGCCCTGAGCAGTTCTTC. Its protein product is CASSPGGPEQFF. The chain uses TRBV7-2 and TRBJ2-1, with 8 bases that match TRBD1. The CDR3 is 12 residues long. J gave up 9 bases and V 5 bases, and 3 bases lay outside the gene matches. Per germline, CDR1 SGHTA and CDR2 FQGNSA.

The V and J genes are TRBV24-1 and TRBJ2-2, with TRBD1 as a possible D gene (6 bases). In germline, CDR1 is KGHDR, CDR2 SFDVKD. The CDR3 spans 14 residues. V was cut by 4 bases and J by 6 bases, with 11 bases left in between. CDR3 loop: CATSESGTSGELFF. Written as DNA, the CDR3 is TGTGCCACCAGTGAATCCGGGACATCCGGGGAGCTGTTTTTT.

The chain joins TRBV28 to TRBJ1-1, with a weak D call TRBD1 (5 bases). The germline gives CDR1 MDHEN, CDR2 SYDVKM. With 1 base removed from V and 8 bases from J, the gap between germline ends came to 5 bases. CDR3 length: 11 amino acids. CDR3 coding DNA: TGTGCCAGCAGTTTATCAGGGGAAGCTTTCTTT. Translated: CASSLSGEAFF.

The rearrangement links TRBV7-9 to TRBJ1-3, with TRBD1 matching over 7 bases. The CDR3 has 15 amino acids. V was pared by 5 bases and J by 2 bases, with 6 bases of the junction left unmatched. Germline-derived CDR1 and CDR2 are SEHNR and FQNEAQ (reference sequence). In DNA, the CDR3 is TGTGCCAGCAGCACCCAGACAGGGCCTGGAAACACCATATATTTT. Encoded protein: CASSTQTGPGNTIYF.

The J gene is TRBJ1-5, the V gene TRBV12-3 or TRBV12-4; perhaps TRBD1 as D (6 bases). Deletions cut 6 bases from V and 1 base from J, with 13 bases between. The CDR3 runs 15 residues. The CDR3 loop is CASREQGTSNQPQHF. CDR3 bases: TGTGCCAGCAGGGAACAGGGTACGAGCAATCAGCCCCAGCATTTT.

V is TRBV9 and J is TRBJ1-2; a weak D match, TRBD1 (6 bases). Germline loops: CDR1 SGDLS, CDR2 YYNGEE. The CDR3 totals 16 residues. Trimming took off 3 bases at V and 5 bases at J, with 20 bases between the two ends. CDR3 residues: CASSEIGDKPSYGYTF. The CDR3 DNA follows: TGTGCCAGCAGCGAGATCGGGGACAAGCCTTCTTATGGCTACACCTTC. Full variable domain (outside the CDR3, taken from reference TRBV9 and TRBJ1-2): DSGVTQTPKHLITATGQRVTLRCSPRSGDLSVYWYQQSLDQGLQFLIQYYNGEERAKGNILERFSAQQFPDLHSELNLSSLELGDSALYFCASSEIGDKPSYGYTFGSGTRLTVV.

This chain uses TRBV12-3 or TRBV12-4 with TRBJ2-1; no clear D gene. With 6 bases removed from V and 1 base from J, the gap between germline ends came to 7 bases. The CDR3 totals 13 residues. Here the CDR3 DNA reads TGTGCCAGCAGCGGTGGGTCCTACAATGAGCAGTTCTTC. Protein product: CASSGGSYNEQFF.

V gene TRBV28 combines with J gene TRBJ2-3; a possible D gene is TRBD2 (5 bases). V shed 2 bases and J shed 3 bases, with 12 bases lying between them. The CDR3 covers 15 residues. Germline lookup yields CDR1 MDHEN and CDR2 SYDVKM. Here the CDR3 reads CASSLSGLYTDTQYF. The CDR3 bases are TGTGCCAGCAGTTTAAGCGGACTCTATACAGATACGCAGTATTTT.

The chain uses TRBV6-6 and TRBJ2-1; no firm D call. Trimming pared 5 bases from V and 7 bases from J, leaving 18 bases between. Germline CDR1 reads MNHNY; CDR2 reads SVGAGI (reference sequence). This CDR3 region has 15 residues. In DNA form, the CDR3 reads TGTGCCAGCAGTCGATCGCTAGGCAATGGAAATGAGCAGTTCTTC. Translating it yields CASSRSLGNGNEQFF.

The CDR3 spells CASSYSPRSGSGETQYF. The CDR3 nucleotides are TGTGCCAGCAGTTACTCACCTAGAAGCGGGAGTGGGGAGACCCAGTACTTC. The chain employs TRBV6-5 and TRBJ2-5; TRBD2 agrees at 8 bases. This CDR3 region has 17 residues. Trimming removed 0 bases from V and 5 bases from J; junction bases left unmatched: 11. Germline CDR1 reads MNHEY; CDR2 reads SVGAGI.

J is TRBJ2-2 and V is TRBV4-1; 8 bases line up with TRBD2. Germline trimming cut 3 bases from V and 5 bases from J; bases unmatched to any gene: 5. CDR1 MGHRA and CDR2 YSYEKL come from the germline V gene. The CDR3 length is 15 residues. The DNA for the CDR3 is TGCGCCAGCAGCCATGCGGGGGGAAAAACCGGGGAGCTGTTTTTT. Protein: CASSHAGGKTGELFF.

The genes are TRBV3-1 and TRBJ1-2; D uncertain. V lost 4 bases and J 4 bases, leaving 7 bases between the germline ends. CDR3 length equals 12 residues. Looked up from germline, CDR1 is LGHDT and CDR2 is YNNKEL (reference sequence). CDR3 sequence reads: CASSPDGYGYTF. The CDR3 DNA is TGTGCCAGCAGCCCGGACGGCTATGGCTACACCTTC.

V is TRBV2 and J is TRBJ2-1; possibly TRBD1 or TRBD2 for D (5 bases each). Germline V lookup: CDR1 SNHLY, CDR2 FYNNEI. The CDR3 runs 11 residues. Between the trimmed V and J ends, which lost 5 bases and 12 bases, there was a span of 11 bases. The CDR3 is CASSRDGWQFF. DNA of the CDR3: TGTGCCAGCAGTCGGGACGGATGGCAGTTCTTC.

The rearrangement links TRBV29-1 to TRBJ2-7, with a tentative D call TRBD1 (5 bases). Germline V gene lookup returns CDR1 SQVTM and CDR2 ANQGSEA. CDR3 size: 13 residues. V was cut by 5 bases and J by 0 bases, with 11 bases left in between. CDR3 residues: CSVSTESSYEQYF. The CDR3 DNA reads TGCAGCGTTTCGACAGAAAGCTCCTACGAGCAGTACTTC.

The V and J genes are TRBV19 and TRBJ2-1, with 7 bases fitting TRBD1. J was trimmed by 12 bases and V by 7 bases; bases with no gene match: 12. CDR3 length: 13 residues. Germline V lookup: CDR1 LNHDA, CDR2 SQIVND (reference sequence). CDR3 sequence reads: CASNVVGAGGQFF. In DNA, the CDR3 is TGTGCCAGTAATGTAGTCGGGGCAGGGGGGCAGTTCTTC. Supplemented by reference TRBV19 and TRBJ2-1, the full variable domain reads DGGITQSPKYLFRKEGQNVTLSCEQNLNHDAMYWYRQDPGQGLRLIYYSQIVNDFQKGDIAEGYSVSREKKESFPLTVTSAQKNPTAFYLCASNVVGAGGQFFGPGTRLTVL.

The chain combines TRBV6-2 or TRBV6-3 with TRBJ1-5; possible D gene TRBD1, 6 bases. V was trimmed by 7 bases and J by 10 bases, leaving 20 bases between them. The CDR3 is made up of 14 amino acids. From germline, CDR1 is MNHEY and CDR2 SVGEGT. CDR3 in DNA: TGTGCCAGCACCACGGGAGGGACATCGGGACCCCAGCATTTT. It encodes CASTTGGTSGPQHF.

V and J are TRBV11-2 and TRBJ2-3; no clear D. Germline assignment: CDR1 SGHAT and CDR2 FQNNGV. This CDR3 region has 12 residues. The V and J ends lost 6 bases and 6 bases respectively, with 10 bases between them. CDR3 coding DNA: TGTGCCAGCAGGCGCCTTAGGGATACGCAGTATTTT. This gives the protein CASRRLRDTQYF.

The CDR3: CASSQDSGRPKLSGYTF. In nucleotides, the CDR3 is TGTGCCAGCAGCCAAGATTCCGGGCGGCCGAAACTTAGTGGCTACACCTTC. The V and J genes are TRBV4-2 and TRBJ1-2; D not resolved. Trimming pared 0 bases from V and 7 bases from J, leaving 21 bases between. The CDR3 runs to 17 residues. The germline V gene has CDR1 LGHNA and CDR2 YNFKEQ.

The CDR3 bases are TGTGCCAGCAGCTTATTGATGGGGGCGACCAAAAACATTCAGTACTTC. It codes for CASSLLMGATKNIQYF. This chain uses TRBV13 with TRBJ2-4, with a weak D call TRBD1 (6 bases). The CDR3 is 16 residues long. Trimming removed 2 bases from V and 2 bases from J, with 13 bases in between. Germline values: CDR1 PRHDT, CDR2 FYEKMQ (reference sequence). Full variable domain (remainder filled in from reference TRBV13 and TRBJ2-4): AAGVIQSPRHLIKEKRETATLKCYPIPRHDTVYWYQQGPGQDPQFLISFYEKMQSDKGSIPDRFSAQQFSDYHSELNMSSLELGDSALYFCASSLLMGATKNIQYFGAGTRLSVL.

The V gene is TRBV7-2, the J gene TRBJ1-1, with 8 bases matching TRBD1. The V and J ends lost 6 bases and 4 bases, in that order; junction bases with no gene match: 4. Looked up from germline, CDR1 is SGHTA and CDR2 is FQGNSA. CDR3 length: 13 amino acids. The CDR3 reads CASRETGGTEAFF. CDR3 DNA: TGTGCCAGCAGAGAAACAGGGGGCACTGAAGCTTTCTTT.

V usage is TRBV19 and J usage is TRBJ1-5; TRBD1 aligns across 8 bases. Germline trimming cut 4 bases from V and 6 bases from J; bases unmatched to any gene: 5. This CDR3 has 14 residues. Germline V gene lookup returns CDR1 LNHDA and CDR2 SQIVND (reference sequence). The CDR3 sequence: CASSRPGGGQPQHF. The CDR3 DNA sequence: TGTGCCAGTAGTAGGCCAGGGGGCGGTCAGCCCCAGCATTTT.

The chain recombines TRBV15 with TRBJ1-4; possible D gene TRBD1, 6 bases. CDR3 length: 16 residues. The V gene's germline CDR1 is LNHNV and CDR2 YYDKDF (reference sequence). V was cut by 0 bases and J by 4 bases, with 12 bases left in between. The CDR3 DNA is TGTGCCACCAGCAGAGATGTAAAGGGGGGTAATGAAAAACTGTTTTTT. Translating gives CATSRDVKGGNEKLFF.